This T cell receptor (beta chain) derives from a study of cytomegalovirus exposure and HLA in healthy donors. Separation from the 666-subject first cohort characterized the roughly 120-subject validation cohort, to which the donors belonged. The CDR3 extends over 15 amino acids. With V trimmed by 11 bases and J by 12 bases, 21 bases remained unmatched. From germline, CDR1 is LNHNV and CDR2 YYDKDF (reference sequence). Concerning this clone: Its antigen is unknown.

The assay was immunoSEQ multiplex PCR, and TCRdb's table has in-frame clones only and misses some. In the table there are about 170,000 clones, around nine tenths of which are singletons. Findings and caveats of the study: It was found in a later analysis that first-cohort TCR clusters tended to co-occur in the 100 to 150 validation repertoires. Researchers catalogued approximately 170 TCR beta chains as cytomegalovirus-associated. The authors confirmed in vitro that three CMV-associated chains were specific for CMV antigens.

Sequencing was performed on PBMCs. This TCR derives from a woman aged 18-29 years in good health and CMV-seropositive. J is TRBJ1-5 and V is TRBV15; 8 bases agree with TRBD1. The CDR3 nucleotides read TGTGCCGCAGCCCACTCCGGGACAGGCTTCTTGGGCCAGCATTTT. Translating it yields CAAAHSGTGFLGQHF.